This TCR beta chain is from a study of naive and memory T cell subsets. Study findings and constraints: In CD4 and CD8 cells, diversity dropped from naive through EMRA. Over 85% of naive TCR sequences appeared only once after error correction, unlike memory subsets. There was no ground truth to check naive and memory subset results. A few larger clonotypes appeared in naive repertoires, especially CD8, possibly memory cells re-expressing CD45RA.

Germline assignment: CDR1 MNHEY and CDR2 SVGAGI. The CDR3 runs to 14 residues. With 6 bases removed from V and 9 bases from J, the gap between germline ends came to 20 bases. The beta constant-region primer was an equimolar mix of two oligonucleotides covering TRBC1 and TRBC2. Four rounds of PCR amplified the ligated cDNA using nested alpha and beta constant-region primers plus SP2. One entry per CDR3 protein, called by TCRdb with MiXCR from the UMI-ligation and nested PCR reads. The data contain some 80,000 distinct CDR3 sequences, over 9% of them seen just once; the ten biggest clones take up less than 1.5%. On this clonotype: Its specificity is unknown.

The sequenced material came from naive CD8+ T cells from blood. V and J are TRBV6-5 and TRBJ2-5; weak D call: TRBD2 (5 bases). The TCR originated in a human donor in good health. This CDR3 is CASRQTSGSLAQYF. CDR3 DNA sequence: TGTGCCAGCAGGCAGACATCGGGATCCCTAGCCCAGTACTTC.